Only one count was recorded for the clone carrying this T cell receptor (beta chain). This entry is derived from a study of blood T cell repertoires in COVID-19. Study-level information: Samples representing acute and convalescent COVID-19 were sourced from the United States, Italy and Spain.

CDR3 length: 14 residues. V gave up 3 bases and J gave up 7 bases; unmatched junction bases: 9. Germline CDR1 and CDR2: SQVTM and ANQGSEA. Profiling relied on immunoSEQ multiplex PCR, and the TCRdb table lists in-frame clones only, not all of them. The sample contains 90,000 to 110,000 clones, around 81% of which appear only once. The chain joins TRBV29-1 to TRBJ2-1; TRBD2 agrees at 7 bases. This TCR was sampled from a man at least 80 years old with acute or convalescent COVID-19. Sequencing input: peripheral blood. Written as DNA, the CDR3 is TGCAGCGTTGAGGACCCGGGGGGAAAAAATGAGCAGTTCTTC. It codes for CSVEDPGGKNEQFF.